These 7 T cell receptor beta chains came from one sample sequenced in a study of blood T cell repertoires in COVID-19. The data were produced by immunoSEQ multiplex PCR, yet TCRdb's version contains in-frame clones alone and is incomplete. This table holds some 230,000 clones, 75% to 85% found once. The specimen sequenced was peripheral blood. The receptors shown here come from a woman of 80 years or more with COVID-19, enrolled during active disease.

This rearrangement joins TRBV27 to TRBJ1-2; perhaps TRBD1 as D (6 bases). The germline gives CDR1 MNHEY, CDR2 SMNVEV (reference sequence). Trimming removed 8 bases from V and 1 base from J, with 23 bases in between. The CDR3 totals 17 residues. CDR3 in DNA: TGTGCCAGCCGTGGGGGGGCAGGGCATGCTCTTAACTATGGCTACACCTTC. Protein product: CASRGGAGHALNYGYTF.

This clone was recorded only once. The genes are TRBV30 and TRBJ2-5; 7 nucleotides align to TRBD1. Germline CDR1 is GTSNPN and CDR2 is SVGIG (reference sequence). The CDR3 extends over 13 amino acids. With V trimmed by 5 bases and J by 4 bases, 7 bases remained unmatched. The DNA of the CDR3 is TGTGCCTGGGCCTCGACAGGGCTAGAGACCCAGTACTTC. Translated: CAWASTGLETQYF. Full variable domain (missing parts from reference TRBV30 and TRBJ2-5): SQTIHQWPATLVQPVGSPLSLECTVEGTSNPNLYWYRQAAGRGLQLLFYSVGIGQISSEVPQNLSASRPQDRQFILSSKKLLLSDSGFYLCAWASTGLETQYFGPGTRLLVL.

The chain combines TRBV29-1 with TRBJ2-1; no firm D call. The CDR3 runs 14 residues. The V end lost 2 bases, the J end lost 5 bases, and 13 bases lay between the germline ends. Germline CDR1 is SQVTM and CDR2 is ANQGSEA. The CDR3 spells CSVENLMLDNEQFF. The CDR3 DNA is TGCAGCGTTGAAAATCTAATGCTCGACAATGAGCAGTTCTTC.

The V call is TRBV4-1, the J call TRBJ2-7, with 7 positions matching TRBD2. V was clipped by 8 bases and J by 6 bases; unmatched bases: 16. Germline V gives CDR1 MGHRA, CDR2 YSYEKL. The CDR3 consists of 15 residues. CDR3 coding DNA: TGCGCCAGCCAGAAGGCCAGCGGGGATGCCGGCGAGCAGTACTTC. This translates into CASQKASGDAGEQYF.

The V and J genes are TRBV5-1 and TRBJ1-3, with D tentatively TRBD1 (5 bases). Trimming took off 4 bases at V and 2 bases at J, with 13 bases between the two ends. The CDR3 consists of 15 residues. CDR1 and CDR2 (germline): SGHRS, YFSETQ. CDR3 DNA sequence: TGCGCCAGCAGCGTTACAGGCGAACCTGGAAACACCATATATTTT. It specifies CASSVTGEPGNTIYF.

The chain employs TRBV13 and TRBJ1-1; maybe TRBD1 (5 bases). Trimming shortened V by 2 bases and J by 10 bases, and 11 bases separated the two germline ends. The germline V gene encodes CDR1 PRHDT and CDR2 FYEKMQ (reference sequence). The CDR3 has 12 residues. In nucleotides, the CDR3 is TGTGCCAGCAGCTTAATGGGGCGGGGAGCTTTCTTT. Translation: CASSLMGRGAFF. Variable domain in full (rest from reference TRBV13 and TRBJ1-1): AAGVIQSPRHLIKEKRETATLKCYPIPRHDTVYWYQQGPGQDPQFLISFYEKMQSDKGSIPDRFSAQQFSDYHSELNMSSLELGDSALYFCASSLMGRGAFFGQGTRLTVV.

The gene calls are TRBV11-2 and TRBJ2-3; possible D gene TRBD2, 7 bases. Germline V gene lookup returns CDR1 SGHAT and CDR2 FQNNGV. This CDR3 is 14 amino acids long. The ends were cut back, 5 bases at V and 3 bases at J, with 12 bases in the middle. The CDR3 DNA reads as TGTGCCAGCAGCGAGGGGGGAGGGACAGATACGCAGTATTTT. The encoded protein is CASSEGGGTDTQYF.